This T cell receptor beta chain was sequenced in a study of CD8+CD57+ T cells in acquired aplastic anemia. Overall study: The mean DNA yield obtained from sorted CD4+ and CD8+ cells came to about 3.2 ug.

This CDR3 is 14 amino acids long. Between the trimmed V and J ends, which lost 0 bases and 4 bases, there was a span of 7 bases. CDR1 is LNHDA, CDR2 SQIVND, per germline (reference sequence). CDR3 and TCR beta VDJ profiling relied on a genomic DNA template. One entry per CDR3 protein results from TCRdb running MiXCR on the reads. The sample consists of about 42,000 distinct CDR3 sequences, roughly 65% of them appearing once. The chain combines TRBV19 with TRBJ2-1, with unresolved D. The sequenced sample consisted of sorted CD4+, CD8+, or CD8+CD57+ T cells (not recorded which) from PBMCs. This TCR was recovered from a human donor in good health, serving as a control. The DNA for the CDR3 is TGTGCCAGTAGTATAGACGTCAGATACAATGAGCAGTTCTTC. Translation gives CASSIDVRYNEQFF.